Following are 9 T cell receptor beta chains from one sample sequenced in a study of CD8 T cells in ankylosing spondylitis. MiXCR was run by TCRdb on the 5' RACE reads, yielding one entry per CDR3 protein. The repertoire consists of about 90,000 distinct CDR3 sequences, with approximately 30% occurring once and the leading ten covering around 56%. Sequenced material: blood, either unsorted or a sorted T cell fraction (not recorded which). These receptors came from a male donor with ankylosing spondylitis or in good health (not recorded which).

This clonotype was observed a handful of times. The genes are TRBV5-8 and TRBJ1-4, with 9 bases lining up with TRBD1. This CDR3 has 15 residues. With V trimmed by 5 bases and J by 3 bases, 5 bases remained unmatched. Per the germline V gene, CDR1 is SGHTS and CDR2 is YDEGEE. The CDR3 protein is CASRGQGMANEKLFF. The DNA of the CDR3 is TGTGCCAGCAGGGGACAGGGTATGGCTAATGAAAAACTGTTTTTT.

The chain links TRBV10-3 to TRBJ2-7; 8 bases are shared with TRBD2. The CDR3 is 16 residues long. V was pared by 2 bases and J by 0 bases, with 6 bases of the junction left unmatched. Germline V CDR1 and CDR2: ENHRY, SYGVKD. The CDR3: CAISEPTSGTSYEQYF. Written as DNA, the CDR3 is TGTGCCATCAGTGAGCCTACTAGCGGAACCTCCTACGAGCAGTACTTC.

V is TRBV5-1 and J is TRBJ2-1; 14 nucleotides align to TRBD2. The CDR3 contains 17 residues. Unmatched junction bases numbered 9, after V lost 4 bases and J lost 6 bases. CDR1 and CDR2 from the germline V gene are SGHRS and YFSETQ. Here the CDR3 reads CASSIGLAGGVVNEQFF. For the CDR3, the DNA is TGCGCCAGCAGCATCGGACTAGCGGGAGGCGTCGTCAATGAGCAGTTCTTC.

Only a few counts were recorded for this clonotype. The junction departs from the called germline gene at one end, perhaps through a read error. V is TRBV24-1 and J is TRBJ2-2; D is undetermined. The CDR3 spans 14 residues. Per germline, CDR1 KGHDR and CDR2 SFDVKD. The CDR3 loop reads CATREAQNTGELFF. DNA of the CDR3: TGTGCCACCCGTGAGGCCCAGAACACCGGGGAGCTGTTTTTT.

This chain uses TRBV5-1 with TRBJ1-2, with 12 positions matching TRBD1. This CDR3 has 15 residues. After removal of 0 bases from V and 8 bases from J, the junction contained 5 bases not matched to a gene. The germline V gene encodes CDR1 SGHRS and CDR2 YFSETQ. DNA of the CDR3: TGCGCCAGCAGCTTGGCCCAAGGGACAGGGGGCGGCTACACCTTC. Its protein product is CASSLAQGTGGGYTF.

This clonotype was detected many times. The CDR3 DNA reads as TGCGCCAGCAGTAACCAAGCGGGAGTGGGGGATACGCAGTATTTT. Protein: CASSNQAGVGDTQYF. J is TRBJ2-3 and V is TRBV5-1, with 8 bases identical to TRBD2. Germline V gene data show CDR1 as SGHRS and CDR2 as YFSETQ. CDR3 length equals 15 residues. The trim removed 5 bases at V and 6 bases at J, leaving 11 bases unmatched.

The table lists this clonotype with many counts. The chain links TRBV7-7 to TRBJ2-3; TRBD1 is a possible D gene (6 bases). Germline values: CDR1 SSHAT, CDR2 FNYEAQ (reference sequence). The V end lost 2 bases, the J end lost 5 bases, and 14 bases lay between the germline ends. This CDR3 has 15 amino acids. Here the CDR3 reads CASSLRVGAGDTQYF. In nucleotides, the CDR3 is TGTGCCAGCAGCTTAAGGGTGGGGGCAGGAGATACGCAGTATTTT. The entire variable domain, with the rest obtained from reference TRBV7-7 and TRBJ2-3, is as follows: GAGVSQSPRYKVTKRGQDVTLRCDPISSHATLYWYQQALGQGPEFLTYFNYEAQPDKSGLPSDRFSAERPEGSISTLTIQRTEQRDSAMYRCASSLRVGAGDTQYFGPGTRLTVL.

J is TRBJ2-1 and V is TRBV6-5; 7 bases fit TRBD1. Trimming at V came to 4 bases and at J to 8 bases, leaving 8 bases not matched to a gene. Germline CDR1 MNHEY, CDR2 SVGAGI. The CDR3 has 14 residues. The CDR3 loop is CASSSRQGRDEQFF. CDR3 DNA sequence: TGTGCCAGCAGTTCCAGACAGGGTAGGGATGAGCAGTTCTTC.

The chain joins TRBV3-1 to TRBJ1-2; TRBD1 is a possible D gene (5 bases). Germline V CDR1 and CDR2: LGHDT, YNNKEL (reference sequence). The V and J ends lost 0 bases and 4 bases respectively, with 9 bases between them. This CDR3 is 14 amino acids long. CDR3 in amino acids: CASSQEPGGYGYTF. CDR3 DNA: TGTGCCAGCAGCCAAGAACCGGGGGGCTATGGCTACACCTTC.